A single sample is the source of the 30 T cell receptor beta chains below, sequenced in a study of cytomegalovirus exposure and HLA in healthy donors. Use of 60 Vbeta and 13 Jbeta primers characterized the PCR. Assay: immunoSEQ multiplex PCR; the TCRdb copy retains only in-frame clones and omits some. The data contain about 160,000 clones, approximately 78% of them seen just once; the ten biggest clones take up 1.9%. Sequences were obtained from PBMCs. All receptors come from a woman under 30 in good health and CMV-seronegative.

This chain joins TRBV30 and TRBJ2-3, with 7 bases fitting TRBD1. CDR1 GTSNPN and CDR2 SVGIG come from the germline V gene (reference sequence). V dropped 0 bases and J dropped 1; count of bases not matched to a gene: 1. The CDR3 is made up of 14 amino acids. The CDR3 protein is CAWSVDRGTDTQYF. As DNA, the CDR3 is TGTGCCTGGAGTGTCGACAGGGGCACAGATACGCAGTATTTT.

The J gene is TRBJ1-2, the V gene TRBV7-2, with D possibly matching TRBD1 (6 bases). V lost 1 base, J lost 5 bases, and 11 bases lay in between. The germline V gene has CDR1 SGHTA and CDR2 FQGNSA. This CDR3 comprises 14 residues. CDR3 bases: TGTGCCAGCAGCTTAGATCCTACAGGGTATGGCTACACCTTC. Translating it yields CASSLDPTGYGYTF.

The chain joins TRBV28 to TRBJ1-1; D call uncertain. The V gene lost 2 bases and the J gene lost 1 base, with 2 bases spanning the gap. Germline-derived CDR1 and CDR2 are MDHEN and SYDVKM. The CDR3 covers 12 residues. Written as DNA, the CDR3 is TGTGCCAGCAGTTTACAGAACACTGAAGCTTTCTTT. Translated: CASSLQNTEAFF.

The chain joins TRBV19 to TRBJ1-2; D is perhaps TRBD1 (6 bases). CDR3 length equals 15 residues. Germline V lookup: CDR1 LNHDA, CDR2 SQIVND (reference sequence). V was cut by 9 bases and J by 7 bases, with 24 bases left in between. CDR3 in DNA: TGTGCCAGCCTTACCACGGCAGGGGCCCTTGGTGGCTACACCTTC. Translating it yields CASLTTAGALGGYTF.

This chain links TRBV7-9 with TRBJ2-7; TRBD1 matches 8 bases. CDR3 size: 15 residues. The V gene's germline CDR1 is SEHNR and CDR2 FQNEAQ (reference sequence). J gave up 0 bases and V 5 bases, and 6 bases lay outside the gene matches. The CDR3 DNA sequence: TGTGCCAGCAGCACCCCGGGACAGGACTCCTACGAGCAGTACTTC. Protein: CASSTPGQDSYEQYF.

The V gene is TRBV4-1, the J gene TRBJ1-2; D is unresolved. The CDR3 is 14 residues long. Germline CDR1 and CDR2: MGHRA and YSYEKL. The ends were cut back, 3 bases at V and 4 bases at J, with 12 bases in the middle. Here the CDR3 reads CASSHFNRSYGYTF. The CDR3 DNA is TGCGCCAGCAGCCACTTCAACCGGAGCTATGGCTACACCTTC.

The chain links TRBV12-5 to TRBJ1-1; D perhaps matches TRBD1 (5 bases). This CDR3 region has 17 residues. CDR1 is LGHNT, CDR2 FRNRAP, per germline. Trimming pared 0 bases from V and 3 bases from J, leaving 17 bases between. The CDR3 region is CASGLVRFGGSYTEAFF. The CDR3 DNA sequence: TGTGCTAGTGGTTTGGTACGCTTTGGGGGGTCCTACACTGAAGCTTTCTTT.

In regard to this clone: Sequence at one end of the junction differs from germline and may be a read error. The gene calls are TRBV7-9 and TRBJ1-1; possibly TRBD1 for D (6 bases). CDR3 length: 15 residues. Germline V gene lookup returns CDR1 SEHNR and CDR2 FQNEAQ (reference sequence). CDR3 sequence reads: CSSTPWGGGGTEAFF. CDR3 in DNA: TGTTCCAGCACCCCCTGGGGAGGGGGAGGAACTGAAGCTTTCTTT.

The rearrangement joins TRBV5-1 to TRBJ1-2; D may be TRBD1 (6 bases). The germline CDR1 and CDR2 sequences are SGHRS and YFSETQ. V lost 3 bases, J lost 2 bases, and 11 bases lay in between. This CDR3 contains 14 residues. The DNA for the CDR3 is TGCGCCAGCAGCTGGACAGTTAAGAACTATGGCTACACCTTC. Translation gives CASSWTVKNYGYTF.

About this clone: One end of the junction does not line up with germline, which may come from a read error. The CDR3 is CASTSRAEVEDF. For the CDR3, the DNA is TGTGCCAGCACCTCTAGGGCGGAGGTCGAGGATTTT. The V call is TRBV28, the J call TRBJ1-5; D remains ambiguous. Germline V gene data show CDR1 as MDHEN and CDR2 as SYDVKM. The CDR3 consists of 12 residues.

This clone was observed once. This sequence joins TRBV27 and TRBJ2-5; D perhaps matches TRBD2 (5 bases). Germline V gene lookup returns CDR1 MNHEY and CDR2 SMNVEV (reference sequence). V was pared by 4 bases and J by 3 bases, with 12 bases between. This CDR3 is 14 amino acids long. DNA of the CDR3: TGTGCCAGCAGTTCCGACTACGGGGAAGAGACCCAGTACTTC. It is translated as CASSSDYGEETQYF.

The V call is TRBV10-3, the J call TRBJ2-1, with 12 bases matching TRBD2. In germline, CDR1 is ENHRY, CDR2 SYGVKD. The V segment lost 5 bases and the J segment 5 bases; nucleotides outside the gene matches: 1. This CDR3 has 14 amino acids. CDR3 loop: CAISRLAGDNEQFF. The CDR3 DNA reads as TGTGCCATCAGTCGACTAGCGGGGGACAATGAGCAGTTCTTC.

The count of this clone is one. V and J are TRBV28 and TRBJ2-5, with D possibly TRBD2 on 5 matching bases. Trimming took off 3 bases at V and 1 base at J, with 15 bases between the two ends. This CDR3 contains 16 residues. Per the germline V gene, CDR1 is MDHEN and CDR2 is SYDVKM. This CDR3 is CASSFQRGKLQETQYF. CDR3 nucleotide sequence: TGTGCCAGCAGTTTTCAAAGAGGGAAGCTCCAAGAGACCCAGTACTTC.

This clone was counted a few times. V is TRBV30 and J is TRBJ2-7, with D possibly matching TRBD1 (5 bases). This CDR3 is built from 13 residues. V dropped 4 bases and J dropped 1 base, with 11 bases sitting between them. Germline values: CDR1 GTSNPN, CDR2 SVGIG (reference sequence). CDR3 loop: CAWNQDSSYEQYF. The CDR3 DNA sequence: TGTGCCTGGAATCAAGACAGTTCCTACGAGCAGTACTTC.

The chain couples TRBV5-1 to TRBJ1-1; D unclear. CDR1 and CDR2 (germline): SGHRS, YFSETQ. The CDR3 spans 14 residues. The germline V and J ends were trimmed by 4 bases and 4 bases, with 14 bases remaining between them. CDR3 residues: CASSPGVLVTEAFF. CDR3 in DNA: TGCGCCAGCAGCCCCGGGGTCCTGGTCACTGAAGCTTTCTTT.

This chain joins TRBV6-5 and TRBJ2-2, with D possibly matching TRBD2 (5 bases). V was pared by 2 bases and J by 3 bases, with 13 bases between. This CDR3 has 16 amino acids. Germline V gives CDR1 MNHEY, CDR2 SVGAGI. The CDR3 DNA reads TGTGCCAGCAGTTACCTGAGGGTCGAATACACCGGGGAGCTGTTTTTT. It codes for CASSYLRVEYTGELFF.

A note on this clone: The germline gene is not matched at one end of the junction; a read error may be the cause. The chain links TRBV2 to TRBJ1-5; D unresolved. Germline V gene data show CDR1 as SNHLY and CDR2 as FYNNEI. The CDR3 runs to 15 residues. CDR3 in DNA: TGTGTCAGCAGCGAGGACGGACTTAGCAATCAGCCCCAGCATTTT. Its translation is CVSSEDGLSNQPQHF.

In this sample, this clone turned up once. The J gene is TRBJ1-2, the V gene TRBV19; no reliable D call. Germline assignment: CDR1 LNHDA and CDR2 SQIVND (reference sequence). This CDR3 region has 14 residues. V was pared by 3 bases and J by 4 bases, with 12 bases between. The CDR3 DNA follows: TGTGCCAGTAGTATGGCAGTTTTTGGCTATGGCTACACCTTC. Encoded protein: CASSMAVFGYGYTF.

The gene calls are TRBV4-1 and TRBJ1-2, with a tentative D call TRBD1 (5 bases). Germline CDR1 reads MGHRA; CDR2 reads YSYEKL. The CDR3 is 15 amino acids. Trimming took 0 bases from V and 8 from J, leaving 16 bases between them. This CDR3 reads CASSQEIDRTIGYTF. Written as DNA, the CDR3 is TGCGCCAGCAGCCAAGAAATCGACAGAACAATCGGCTACACCTTC.

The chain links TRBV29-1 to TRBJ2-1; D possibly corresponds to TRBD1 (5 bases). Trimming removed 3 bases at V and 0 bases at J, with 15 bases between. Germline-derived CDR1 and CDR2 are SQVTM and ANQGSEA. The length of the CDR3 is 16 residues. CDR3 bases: TGCAGCGTTGATGGGGCCAGCCGCAGCTCCTACAATGAGCAGTTCTTC. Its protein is CSVDGASRSSYNEQFF.

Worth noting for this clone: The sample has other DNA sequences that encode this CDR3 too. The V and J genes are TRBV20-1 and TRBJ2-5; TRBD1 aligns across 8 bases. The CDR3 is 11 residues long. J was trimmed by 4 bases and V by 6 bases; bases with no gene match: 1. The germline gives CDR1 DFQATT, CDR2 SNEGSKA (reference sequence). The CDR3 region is CSARGLETQYF. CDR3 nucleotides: TGCAGTGCCAGGGGGCTAGAGACCCAGTACTTC.

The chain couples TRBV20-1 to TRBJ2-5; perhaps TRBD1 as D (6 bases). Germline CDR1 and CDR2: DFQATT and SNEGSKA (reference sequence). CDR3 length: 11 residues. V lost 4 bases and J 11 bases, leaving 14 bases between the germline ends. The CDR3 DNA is TGCAGTGCTATTAGGACAGTTGAGCAGTACTTC. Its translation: CSAIRTVEQYF.

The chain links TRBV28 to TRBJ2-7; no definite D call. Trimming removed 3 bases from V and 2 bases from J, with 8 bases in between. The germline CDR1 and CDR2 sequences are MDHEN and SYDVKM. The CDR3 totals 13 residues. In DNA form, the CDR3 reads TGTGCCAGCAGTTTTCCCCCAGCCTACGAGCAGTACTTC. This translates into CASSFPPAYEQYF.

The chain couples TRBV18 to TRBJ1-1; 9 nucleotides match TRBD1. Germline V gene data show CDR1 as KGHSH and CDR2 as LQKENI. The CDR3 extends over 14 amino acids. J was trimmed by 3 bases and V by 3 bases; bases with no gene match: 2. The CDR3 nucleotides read TGTGCCAGCTCACCGACAGGGGGGGACACTGAAGCTTTCTTT. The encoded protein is CASSPTGGDTEAFF.

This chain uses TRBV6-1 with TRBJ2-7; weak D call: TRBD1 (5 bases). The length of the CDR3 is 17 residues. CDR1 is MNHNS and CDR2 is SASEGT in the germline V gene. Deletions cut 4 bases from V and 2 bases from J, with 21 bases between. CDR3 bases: TGTGCCAGCAGTGGAGTGTTATCAGGGCCCACCCCCTACGAGCAGTACTTC. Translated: CASSGVLSGPTPYEQYF.

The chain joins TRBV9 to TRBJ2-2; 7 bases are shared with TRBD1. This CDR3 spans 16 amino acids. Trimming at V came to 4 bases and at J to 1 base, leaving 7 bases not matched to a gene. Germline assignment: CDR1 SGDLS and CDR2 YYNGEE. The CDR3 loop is CASSIHRGENTGELFF. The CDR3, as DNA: TGTGCCAGCAGCATCCACAGGGGTGAGAACACCGGGGAGCTGTTTTTT.

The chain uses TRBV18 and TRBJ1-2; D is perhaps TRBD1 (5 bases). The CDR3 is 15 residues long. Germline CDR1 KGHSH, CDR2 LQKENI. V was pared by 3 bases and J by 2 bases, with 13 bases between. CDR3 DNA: TGTGCCAGCTCACCGGCGGGGACGGTGAACTATGGCTACACCTTC. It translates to CASSPAGTVNYGYTF.

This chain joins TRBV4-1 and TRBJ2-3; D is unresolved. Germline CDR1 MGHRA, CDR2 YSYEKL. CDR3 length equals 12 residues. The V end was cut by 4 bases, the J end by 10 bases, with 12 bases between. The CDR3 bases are TGCGCCAGCAGCCCAAGTGGCTCATCGCAGTATTTT. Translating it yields CASSPSGSSQYF.

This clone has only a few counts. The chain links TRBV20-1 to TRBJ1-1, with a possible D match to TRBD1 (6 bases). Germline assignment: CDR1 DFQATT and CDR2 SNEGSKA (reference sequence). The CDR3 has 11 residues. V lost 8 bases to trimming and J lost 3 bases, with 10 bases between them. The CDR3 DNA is TGCAGTTCACAGGGAGACACTGAAGCTTTCTTT. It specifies CSSQGDTEAFF.

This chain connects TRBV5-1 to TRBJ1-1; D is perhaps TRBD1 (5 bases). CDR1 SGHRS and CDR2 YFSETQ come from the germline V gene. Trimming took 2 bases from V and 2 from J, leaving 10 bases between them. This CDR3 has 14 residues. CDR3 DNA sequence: TGCGCCAGCAGCTTACGAAGGGGAAACACTGAAGCTTTCTTT. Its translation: CASSLRRGNTEAFF. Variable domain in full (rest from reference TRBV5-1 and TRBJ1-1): KAGVTQTPRYLIKTRGQQVTLSCSPISGHRSVSWYQQTPGQGLQFLFEYFSETQRNKGNFPGRFSGRQFSNSRSEMNVSTLELGDSALYLCASSLRRGNTEAFFGQGTRLTVV.